This T cell receptor (beta chain) was sequenced during a study of blood T cell repertoires in COVID-19. Study at large: The analysed material was cDNA or gDNA that came from T cells, B-cell-depleted T cells, or PBMCs.

The germline gives CDR1 MNHEY, CDR2 SVGEGT. CDR3 length: 16 residues. V lost 5 bases, J lost 7 bases, and 7 bases stayed unmatched. Using immunoSEQ multiplex PCR, the repertoire was profiled, and TCRdb retains in-frame clones only, with some absent. The table has more than 100,000 clones, roughly nine tenths seen once. V is TRBV6-2 or TRBV6-3 and J is TRBJ2-1; 14 bases line up with TRBD2. The source of this sequence is a woman aged 80 or over in a cohort sampled during active COVID-19. The sequenced sample was peripheral blood. The CDR3 sequence: CASSTLGLAGENEQFF. The CDR3 DNA is TGTGCCAGCAGTACTCTGGGACTAGCGGGAGAAAATGAGCAGTTCTTC.